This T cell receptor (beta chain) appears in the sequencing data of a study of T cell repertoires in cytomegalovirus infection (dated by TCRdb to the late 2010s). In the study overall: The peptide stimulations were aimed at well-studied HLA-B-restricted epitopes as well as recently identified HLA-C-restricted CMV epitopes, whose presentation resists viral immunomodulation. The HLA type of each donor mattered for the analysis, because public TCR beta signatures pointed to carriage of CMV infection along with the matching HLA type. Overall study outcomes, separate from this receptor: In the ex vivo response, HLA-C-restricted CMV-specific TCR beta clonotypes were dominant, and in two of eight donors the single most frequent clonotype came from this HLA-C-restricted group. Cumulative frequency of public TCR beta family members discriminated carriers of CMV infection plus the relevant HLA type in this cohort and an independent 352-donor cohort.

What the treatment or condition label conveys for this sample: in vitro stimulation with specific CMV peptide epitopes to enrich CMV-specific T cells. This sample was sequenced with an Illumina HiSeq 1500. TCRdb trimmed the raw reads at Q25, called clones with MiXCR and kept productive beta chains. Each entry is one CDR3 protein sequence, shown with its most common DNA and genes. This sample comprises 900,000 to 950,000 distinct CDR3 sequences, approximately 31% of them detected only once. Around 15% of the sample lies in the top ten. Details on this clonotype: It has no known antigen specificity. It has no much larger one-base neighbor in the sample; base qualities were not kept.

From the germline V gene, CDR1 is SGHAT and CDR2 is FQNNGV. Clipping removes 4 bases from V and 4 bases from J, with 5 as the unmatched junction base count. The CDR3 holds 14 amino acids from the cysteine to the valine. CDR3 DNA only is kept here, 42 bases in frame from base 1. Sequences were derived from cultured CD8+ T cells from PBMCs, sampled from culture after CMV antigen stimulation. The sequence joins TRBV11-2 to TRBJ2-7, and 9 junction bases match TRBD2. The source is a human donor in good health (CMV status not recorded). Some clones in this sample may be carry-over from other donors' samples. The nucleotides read TGTGCCAGCAGCTCCCTAGCGGGGTATTACGAGCAGTACGTC. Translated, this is CASSSLAGYYEQYV.